The TCR beta chain described here comes from a study of blood T cell repertoires in COVID-19. Study background: PBMCs, B-cell-depleted T cells, or T cells were the source of the cDNA or gDNA that made up the material.

Original processing notes: Estimates of nucleated cell counts were drawn from the amplification of reference gene primers. This table comes from immunoSEQ multiplex PCR, and its TCRdb copy is limited to in-frame clones, with some not included. That table gives V, J and clone size, and the DNA gave D and trimming. The repertoire holds around 140,000 clones, with just under 85% as singletons. With 7 bases clipped from V and 7 bases from J, the junction kept 9 bases outside the gene matches. CDR3 length: 14 amino acids. Germline assignment: CDR1 MNHEY and CDR2 SVGAGI. The sequence was obtained from a woman in her forties or fifties with acute COVID-19. The rearrangement links TRBV6-5 to TRBJ2-1, with TRBD2 identical over 8 bases. Sample: PBMCs or T cells enriched from blood (not recorded which). The CDR3 protein is CASKREPGRNEQFF. CDR3 coding DNA: TGTGCCAGCAAGCGGGAGCCTGGGAGAAATGAGCAGTTCTTC.